The source of this T cell receptor (beta chain) is a study of T cell repertoires in cytomegalovirus infection. Across the study: Recently identified HLA-C-restricted CMV epitopes were used, and well-studied HLA-B-restricted CMV epitopes were used as well. Public TCR beta signatures were indicative of both CMV infection and a matching HLA type. Findings and caveats of the study: HLA-C-restricted CMV-specific TCR beta clonotypes prevailed in the ex vivo response. Cumulative frequency (of public TCR beta family members) identified carriers of CMV plus the relevant HLA.

The sample holds a few counts of this clonotype. The antigen is unknown. The CDR3 covers 18 residues. The V segment lost 0 bases and the J segment 3 bases; nucleotides outside the gene matches: 8. Per germline, CDR1 LGHNA and CDR2 YNFKEQ. TCRdb recomputed calls from the reads with MiXCR, one row per CDR3 protein. This table has 51,000 or so distinct CDR3 sequences, roughly 21% appearing once. This TCR was recovered from a human donor in good health (CMV status not recorded). Some clones in this sample may be carry-over from other donors' samples. The starting material was CD8+ T cells from cultured PBMCs, obtained from culture after CMV antigen stimulation. J is TRBJ2-1 and V is TRBV4-2; 10 nucleotides align to TRBD2. The CDR3 coding sequence is TGTGCCAGCAGCCAAGAGTCGCCTAGCGGGGGTCTCTACAATGAGCAGTTCTTC. It encodes CASSQESPSGGLYNEQFF.